This is a list of T cell receptor beta chains from one sample in a study of identical twins. MiXCR was run by TCRdb on the 5' RACE reads, yielding one entry per CDR3 protein. This sample has 640,000 or so distinct CDR3 sequences, with less than 7% found just once. Sequenced sample: naive T cells sorted from blood. The receptor source for this set is a man in his late teens or twenties in good health. The CDR3 runs from the conserved cysteine through the conserved F or W. D genes are given only for firm matches. Clone size is not always given. Where it is, it says once, few, many or a class for expanded clones.

V gene	clone size	D gene	J gene	CDR3 protein	CDR3 DNA
TRBV7-8	many	-	TRBJ2-5	CASSLQQGRETQYF	TGTGCCAGCAGCCTACAACAGGGGAGGGAGACCCAGTACTTC
TRBV4-1	many	-	TRBJ1-1	CASEGRDGNTEAFF	TGCGCCAGTGAGGGCCGGGACGGGAACACTGAAGCTTTCTTT
TRBV20-1	many	-	TRBJ1-5	CSAEAGGSNQPQHF	TGCAGTGCCGAGGCTGGGGGAAGCAATCAGCCCCAGCATTTT
TRBV12-3/TRBV12-4	many	-	TRBJ2-3	CASSLFGHNTDTQYF	TGTGCCAGCAGTTTATTTGGCCACAACACAGATACGCAGTATTTT
TRBV27	many	-	TRBJ1-6	CASSGLTGLSSYNSPLHF	TGTGCCAGCAGTGGGTTGACAGGCTTGAGCTCCTATAATTCACCCCTCCACTTT
TRBV12-3/TRBV12-4	many	TRBD1	TRBJ1-1	CASSSSYRGRNTEAFF	TGTGCCAGCAGTTCCTCATACAGGGGGCGGAACACTGAAGCTTTCTTT
TRBV5-1	many	TRBD1	TRBJ2-5	CASSYGQGQETQYF	TGCGCCAGCAGCTATGGACAGGGGCAAGAGACCCAGTACTTC
TRBV27	many	TRBD2	TRBJ2-3	CASAQLLAGPYTDTQYF	TGTGCCAGCGCCCAGCTCCTAGCGGGGCCATACACAGATACGCAGTATTTT
TRBV29-1	-	-	TRBJ2-5	CSAGEGETQYF	TGCAGCGCAGGGGAAGGGGAGACCCAGTACTTC
TRBV29-1	-	TRBD1	TRBJ2-2	CSVSGQGFGELFF	TGCAGCGTCTCGGGACAGGGTTTCGGGGAGCTGTTTTTT
TRBV3-1	few	-	TRBJ1-1	CASSPLRSPSMNTEAFF	TGTGCCAGCAGCCCCCTAAGAAGCCCGAGCATGAACACTGAAGCTTTCTTT
TRBV4-3	few	TRBD2	TRBJ2-2	CASSRAGSTGELFF	TGCGCCAGCAGCCGAGCGGGAAGCACCGGGGAGCTGTTTTTT
TRBV5-4	few	-	TRBJ2-3	CASSLEGTASTDTQYF	TGTGCCAGCAGCTTGGAGGGGACGGCTAGCACAGATACGCAGTATTTT
TRBV5-1	-	TRBD2	TRBJ2-2	CASMASGTNTGELFF	TGCGCCAGCATGGCTAGCGGGACGAACACCGGGGAGCTGTTTTTT
TRBV7-9	many	TRBD2	TRBJ2-1	CASSLAREGFLHNEQFF	TGTGCCAGCAGCTTAGCGCGGGAGGGCTTTTTGCACAATGAGCAGTTCTTC
TRBV20-1	many	-	TRBJ2-3	CSASGGDTQYF	TGCAGTGCTAGCGGGGGAGATACGCAGTATTTT
TRBV5-1	few	-	TRBJ2-5	CASSFMRQETQYF	TGCGCCAGCAGCTTCATGCGGCAAGAGACCCAGTACTTC
TRBV24-1	few	TRBD1	TRBJ2-2	CATSGNRGGLNTGELFF	TGTGCCACCAGTGGGAATCGAGGGGGCCTAAACACCGGGGAGCTGTTTTTT
TRBV5-1	many	TRBD1	TRBJ2-7	CASSLGTGSFYEQYF	TGCGCCAGCAGCTTGGGGACAGGGTCGTTCTACGAGCAGTACTTC
TRBV10-3	few	TRBD1	TRBJ2-1	CAIGNRDSINNEQFF	TGTGCCATCGGGAACCGGGACAGTATAAACAATGAGCAGTTCTTC